This T cell receptor (beta chain) stems from a study of persistence of HIV-infected CD4 T cells (dated by TCRdb to about 2020). Looking at the study overall: Participants had been on suppressive ART for a median of around eight years. Peripheral blood samples of up to 180 mL were taken at multiple time points, with the exception of a couple of participants who underwent leukapheresis at a single time point. CMV- and HIV-1 Gag-responding CD4+ T cells were isolated from ART-treated individuals so that antigen-driven clonal expansion of HIV-1-infected cells could be examined. TCRbeta sequencing assessed the clonality of all cells in each sorted population, while proviral sequencing assessed the clonality of infected cells. For the TCR cluster analysis across participants, fewer than ten participants were included for CMV and more than five participants for Gag. Overall study results and their limits: Restriction of bulk TCR analyses to the rare CMV-responding cells that actually carried HIV-1 proviruses was not possible. TCR oligoclonality correlated with proviral oligoclonality within the same sorted populations. TCRbeta richness in CMV- and Gag-responding cells was significantly lower than in anti-CD3/anti-CD28-responding cells; CMV-responding cells had higher oligoclonality than CD3/CD28-stimulated and Gag-responding cells. Antigen-responding cells were enriched for expanded CDR3beta sequences that were degenerate, which suggests that CD4+ responses to CMV and Gag underwent convergent selection. Only a small number of individuals took part in the study, and only a limited range of antigens was tested.

The immunoSEQ hsTCRB assay version 4, run in survey mode, was used to sequence TCRbeta repertoires from genomic DNA. For TCRbeta sequencing, genomic DNA was diluted to approximately 10 ng/uL, and up to roughly 1 ug was used per sample. The authors' analysis ran thus. Analysis of the TCRbeta data was done in ImmunoSeq Analyzer 3.0, and diversity was computed on productive nucleotide rearrangements. The improved Chao index was used to estimate lower-bound TCR diversity, and the Gini coefficient was used to estimate clonality using the Immunarch R package. Different nucleotide rearrangements encoding the same CDR3beta amino acid sequence were counted as distinct clonotypes. Differential abundance analysis identified TCRbeta sequences significantly enriched in antigen-responding cells relative to anti-CD3/anti-CD28-activated cells. GLIPH2 clustered TCRs by predicted peptide-MHC specificity, both within individual participants and across merged participant data sets. TCRdb obtained this table from immuneACCESS and retained in-frame rearrangements with V and J assigned. These tables miss some clones; where compared with another copy, unresolved V genes account for less than half of the shortfall, and the remainder is unexplained. D and trimming come from the DNA, and the V and J calls and clone size come from that table. Counted in this sample were fewer than 15,000 clones; 66% of them appeared once. Less than 9% of the sample is in the top ten clones.

The CDR3 spans 15 residues, from the cysteine through the phenylalanine. Of the read, only the CDR3 DNA is kept; its 45 bases are in frame from base 1. Per the germline V gene (reference sequence), LNHDA is the CDR1 and SQIVND is the CDR2. V is shortened by 3 bases, J by 4 bases, and the region joining them spans 10 bases. The treatment or condition tag for this specimen amounts to: suppressive antiretroviral therapy. A pool of overlapping HIV-1 Gag 15-mer peptides, at roughly 0.91 ug per peptide per mL, was used to stimulate the cells. Responding CD4+ T cells were sorted by upregulation of both CD40 ligand and CD69. Participants were HIV-1-infected adults who started suppressive ART during chronic infection. Participants had undetectable plasma HIV-1 RNA below 50 copies/mL for at least 4 years. To be included, participants needed a CD4+ T cell count above 400 cells/uL and a positive CMV serology. Before stimulation, PBMCs were isolated using density centrifugation and then depleted of CD8+ T cells. For about 17 hours, the CD8-depleted PBMCs were stimulated with anti-CD28/CD49d costimulation, a CD40-blocking antibody, and enfuvirtide to prevent new infections. Cell sorting was done on a Beckman Coulter MoFlo Legacy or XDP sorter, and dead cells were excluded with propidium iodide. The QIAamp DNA Mini Kit was used for genomic DNA extraction from samples above one million cells, and the Quick-DNA Microprep Kit was used otherwise.

This clone showed up just a few times. No cognate antigen has been identified for it. It has no much larger one-base neighbor in the sample; base qualities were not kept. The receptor comes from an adult man with HIV who was CMV-seropositive. This sample comprised CD4+ T cells sorted from PBMCs after approximately 19-hour stimulation, obtained from a patient who received antiretroviral therapy. The cell subset or site label of this sample denotes: CD40L+CD69+ CD4 T cells responding to HIV-1 Gag peptides. The sequence joins TRBV19 to TRBJ1-6, with no D gene named confidently. The CDR3 has the sequence CASSIQPRYNSPLHF. The DNA sequence reads TGTGCCAGTAGTATTCAACCCCGATATAATTCACCCCTCCACTTT.